This TCR beta chain was recorded in a study of the immune and genomic landscape of osteosarcoma. Across the study: Most patients were poor-risk; about 70% had died. Study-wide results and limits: Clonality was higher in immune-hot C3 than cold C1, yet still low. Clonality was benchmarked against external normal skin and healthy blood data.

As concerns this clone: What it binds is not known.

The CDR3 contains 17 residues. The V end was cut by 1 base, the J end by 5 bases, with 18 bases between. The germline gives CDR1 SEHNR, CDR2 FQNEAQ (reference sequence). TCRdb's table, derived via immunoSEQ multiplex PCR, lists solely in-frame clones and lacks some. The repertoire holds 10,000 to 12,000 clones, with around 71% as singletons. The post-treatment osteosarcoma tumors were primary, local recurrence or metastasis specimens from poor-prognosis patients. Source material: osteosarcoma tumor tissue from the lung. This TCR came from a human donor with osteosarcoma. This chain joins TRBV7-9 and TRBJ2-1; the D is unclear. CDR3 in DNA: TGTGCCAGCAGCTTAGGGGCGTCGTCGCGTTTCGACAATGAGCAGTTCTTC. Translating it yields CASSLGASSRFDNEQFF.